This passage covers 32 T cell receptor beta chains from one sample sequenced in a study of blood T cell repertoires in COVID-19 (dated by TCRdb to about 2020). The library was made by the immunoSEQ multiplex PCR assay. In its TCRdb copy, this immuneACCESS table keeps in-frame sequences only and misses some clones. Where compared with another copy, unresolved V genes explain less than half of these, and the others have no known cause. Counted in this sample were some 210,000 clones; over 75% of them appeared once. The ten top clones hold approximately 8.7% of the sample. The sequenced material came from PBMCs or T cells enriched from blood (not recorded which). The receptors derive from a man between 35 and 55 years old who had recovered from COVID-19.

The rearrangement links TRBV7-2 to TRBJ1-5, with D unclear. The germline V and J ends were trimmed by 5 bases and 1 base, with 15 bases remaining between them. Germline V gene data show CDR1 as SGHTA and CDR2 as FQGNSA. This CDR3 has 16 residues. CDR3 sequence: CASSPQHQTSNQPQHF. Here the CDR3 DNA reads TGTGCCAGCAGCCCTCAACACCAAACGAGCAATCAGCCCCAGCATTTT.

A single count supports this clone. The rearrangement uses TRBV27 and TRBJ1-3; 9 bases line up with TRBD1. Germline CDR1 reads MNHEY; CDR2 reads SMNVEV (reference sequence). V was clipped by 6 bases and J by 7 bases; unmatched bases: 13. This CDR3 spans 16 amino acids. The CDR3 sequence: CASSLTGTGNLNTIYF. In DNA, the CDR3 is TGTGCCAGCAGCCTCACCGGGACAGGGAACCTGAACACCATATATTTT.

The chain couples TRBV7-6 to TRBJ2-3, with 8 bases matching TRBD2. Unmatched junction bases numbered 3, after V lost 1 base and J lost 3 bases. This CDR3 is 15 amino acids long. The germline CDR1 and CDR2 sequences are SGHVS and FNYEAQ. CDR3 residues: CASSLGGGRTDTQYF. The CDR3 DNA follows: TGTGCCAGCAGCTTAGGAGGCGGGAGGACAGATACGCAGTATTTT.

V gene TRBV3-1 (or the pseudogene TRBV3-2) combines with J gene TRBJ2-5; D possibly corresponds to TRBD2 (5 bases). The germline V gene encodes CDR1 LGHDT and CDR2 YNNKEL (reference sequence). The CDR3 has 14 residues. V was shortened by 4 bases and J by 6 bases, with 15 bases between the two germline ends. The chain's CDR3 is CASSPLRGSQTQYF. CDR3 DNA sequence: TGTGCCAGCAGCCCCCTCCGAGGGAGCCAGACCCAGTACTTC.

The chain has TRBV12-3 or TRBV12-4 and TRBJ2-7; D is uncertain. The CDR3 length is 12 residues. V dropped 3 bases and J dropped 7 bases, with 10 bases sitting between them. In DNA, the CDR3 is TGTGCCAGCAGTTTGCCAGTCGGGGAGCAGTACTTC. Its protein is CASSLPVGEQYF.

The chain employs TRBV7-9 and TRBJ1-4; TRBD1 matches at 11 bases. Trimming removed 4 bases from V and 8 bases from J; junction bases left unmatched: 9. CDR1 SEHNR and CDR2 FQNEAQ come from the germline V gene (reference sequence). This CDR3 has 16 residues. The CDR3 DNA reads TGTGCCAGCAGCTCAAGCTGGGGACAGGGGGTCGAAAAACTGTTTTTT. As protein: CASSSSWGQGVEKLFF.

The V call is TRBV4-2, the J call TRBJ1-3, with a tentative D call TRBD1 (5 bases). The CDR3 runs 15 residues. V lost 9 bases and J lost 1, with 16 bases in between. Germline CDR1 and CDR2: LGHNA and YNFKEQ. DNA of the CDR3: TGTGCCAGTTCGCCGGGAGGGGAATCTGGAAACACCATATATTTT. This codes for CASSPGGESGNTIYF.

The rearrangement joins TRBV5-1 to TRBJ2-3; TRBD1 matches at 11 bases. The CDR3 is 17 residues long. Unmatched junction bases numbered 16, after V lost 3 bases and J lost 10 bases. The germline gives CDR1 SGHRS, CDR2 YFSETQ. CDR3 DNA sequence: TGCGCCAGCAGCTCCAATGGACAGGGGGCAAAGATTTTTGCGCAGTATTTT. The encoded protein is CASSSNGQGAKIFAQYF.

The chain uses TRBV7-8 and TRBJ1-4, with D hard to call. The CDR3 covers 15 residues. Germline CDR1 SGHVS, CDR2 FQNEAQ. Trimming left V 5 bases short and J 2 bases short, with 12 bases between. CDR3 region: CASSPNRNTNEKLFF. CDR3 in DNA: TGTGCCAGCAGCCCTAATCGTAATACTAATGAAAAACTGTTTTTT.

The V gene is TRBV7-9, the J gene TRBJ1-1, with D possibly TRBD1 on 6 matching bases. V was pared by 6 bases and J by 3 bases, with 8 bases between. Germline V gene lookup returns CDR1 SEHNR and CDR2 FQNEAQ (reference sequence). The CDR3 contains 12 residues. The CDR3 DNA reads TGTGCCAGCAGACGACAGGACACTGAAGCTTTCTTT. It codes for CASRRQDTEAFF.

J is TRBJ1-2 and V is TRBV3-1 (or the pseudogene TRBV3-2); maybe TRBD1 (6 bases). Trimming took off 0 bases at V and 5 bases at J, with 19 bases between the two ends. This CDR3 has 17 residues. Germline CDR1 reads LGHDT; CDR2 reads YNNKEL (reference sequence). CDR3 protein: CASSQDRGGRGTYGYTF. As DNA, the CDR3 is TGTGCCAGCAGCCAAGATAGGGGGGGCAGGGGAACGTATGGCTACACCTTC.

The CDR3 coding sequence is TGTGCCACCTCGGGCAGAACACGGGGTGTCAAAGAGACCCAGTACTTC. It yields the protein CATSGRTRGVKETQYF. J is TRBJ2-5 and V is TRBV24-1; the D gene is possibly TRBD2 (5 bases). Germline-derived CDR1 and CDR2 are KGHDR and SFDVKD. The CDR3 has 16 residues. Trimming took off 9 bases at V and 3 bases at J, with 22 bases between the two ends.

The chain uses TRBV19 and TRBJ1-4, with D uncertain. The CDR3 is 15 amino acids. Germline CDR1 reads LNHDA; CDR2 reads SQIVND (reference sequence). V was cut by 6 bases and J by 5 bases, with 16 bases left in between. The CDR3: CASSLSPSPNEKLFF. CDR3 DNA: TGTGCCAGTAGCCTGTCCCCCAGTCCCAATGAAAAACTGTTTTTT.

The chain couples TRBV5-1 to TRBJ2-1; D is ambiguous. V shed 0 bases and J shed 0 bases, with 7 bases lying between them. The CDR3 has 15 residues. Germline CDR1 SGHRS, CDR2 YFSETQ. CDR3 sequence: CASSLDGGSYNEQFF. The CDR3 bases are TGCGCCAGCAGCTTGGACGGTGGCTCCTACAATGAGCAGTTCTTC. Full variable domain (remainder filled in from reference TRBV5-1 and TRBJ2-1): KAGVTQTPRYLIKTRGQQVTLSCSPISGHRSVSWYQQTPGQGLQFLFEYFSETQRNKGNFPGRFSGRQFSNSRSEMNVSTLELGDSALYLCASSLDGGSYNEQFFGPGTRLTVL.

This clone occurred once. The chain uses TRBV5-6 and TRBJ1-5; TRBD1 matches at 7 bases. The junction had 6 bases not matched to a gene; V was cut back by 3 bases and J by 6 bases. The CDR3 runs to 14 residues. Germline CDR1 and CDR2: SGHDT and YYEEEE. CDR3 coding DNA: TGTGCCAGCAGCTATGGGACAGACGGTCAGCCCCAGCATTTT. Translating it yields CASSYGTDGQPQHF. The variable domain in full, completed from reference TRBV5-6 and TRBJ1-5, reads DAGVTQSPTHLIKTRGQQVTLRCSPKSGHDTVSWYQQALGQGPQFIFQYYEEEERQRGNFPDRFSGHQFPNYSSELNVNALLLGDSALYLCASSYGTDGQPQHFGDGTRLSIL.

This rearrangement joins TRBV4-2 to TRBJ2-5, with TRBD2 identical over 11 bases. This CDR3 comprises 12 residues. CDR1 and CDR2 (germline): LGHNA, YNFKEQ. CDR3 residues: CTYSGGERTQYF. CDR3 sequence (DNA): TGTACCTATAGCGGGGGGGAGAGAACCCAGTACTTC.

The V and J genes are TRBV5-1 and TRBJ2-1; D is ambiguous. CDR1 SGHRS and CDR2 YFSETQ come from the germline V gene. The CDR3 spans 16 residues. Trimming left V 3 bases short and J 0 bases short, with 13 bases between. The CDR3 spells CASSSSVQSSYNEQFF. The CDR3 DNA is TGCGCCAGCAGCTCAAGCGTCCAAAGCTCCTACAATGAGCAGTTCTTC. Full variable domain (outside the CDR3, taken from reference TRBV5-1 and TRBJ2-1): KAGVTQTPRYLIKTRGQQVTLSCSPISGHRSVSWYQQTPGQGLQFLFEYFSETQRNKGNFPGRFSGRQFSNSRSEMNVSTLELGDSALYLCASSSSVQSSYNEQFFGPGTRLTVL.

This clone turned up a few times. The V gene is TRBV2, the J gene TRBJ2-6; no clear D gene. The CDR3 covers 17 residues. Trimming took off 1 base at V and 0 bases at J, with 10 bases between the two ends. Germline assignment: CDR1 SNHLY and CDR2 FYNNEI. For the CDR3, the DNA is TGTGCCAGCAGTGAAGGAGGTCCAAGCTCTGGGGCCAACGTCCTGACTTTC. Amino acid sequence: CASSEGGPSSGANVLTF.

As regards this clone: Other nucleotide sequences from this sample produce the same CDR3. The chain's CDR3 is CASSLVGGNYGYTF. The CDR3, as DNA: TGTGCCAGCAGCTTAGTAGGAGGGAACTATGGCTACACCTTC. The rearrangement uses TRBV7-9 and TRBJ1-2; D gene unclear. The germline V gene has CDR1 SEHNR and CDR2 FQNEAQ (reference sequence). V was clipped by 1 base and J by 2 bases, with 8 bases between them. The CDR3 spans 14 residues. The full variable domain, completed using reference TRBV7-9 and TRBJ1-2, is DTGVSQNPRHKITKRGQNVTFRCDPISEHNRLYWYRQTLGQGPEFLTYFQNEAQLEKSRLLSDRFSAERPKGSFSTLEIQRTEQGDSAMYLCASSLVGGNYGYTFGSGTRLTVV.

This rearrangement joins TRBV2 to TRBJ2-1; 10 bases align to TRBD2. The CDR3 contains 14 residues. The V gene's germline CDR1 is SNHLY and CDR2 FYNNEI. The V gene end was trimmed by 6 bases and the J gene end by 2 bases; junction bases not matched to a gene: 1. The CDR3 sequence: CASSGTSAYNEQFF. In DNA form, the CDR3 reads TGTGCCAGCAGCGGGACTAGCGCCTACAATGAGCAGTTCTTC.

The rearrangement joins TRBV5-1 to TRBJ1-1; 8 nucleotides agree with TRBD1. V was pared by 3 bases and J by 1 base, with 5 bases of the junction left unmatched. The germline V gene encodes CDR1 SGHRS and CDR2 YFSETQ. The CDR3 spans 15 residues. CDR3 amino acids: CASSSQGAKNTEAFF. Written as DNA, the CDR3 is TGCGCCAGCAGCTCCCAGGGGGCTAAGAACACTGAAGCTTTCTTT.

V gene TRBV9 combines with J gene TRBJ2-2; possibly TRBD2 for D (5 bases). V lost 5 bases and J lost 7, with 9 bases in between. The germline V gene encodes CDR1 SGDLS and CDR2 YYNGEE. CDR3 length equals 12 residues. DNA for the CDR3: TGTGCCAGCAGGGGAGACGGCGGGGAGCTGTTTTTT. Translating it yields CASRGDGGELFF.

DNA of the CDR3: TGTGCCAGCAGCTCCGGACTAGCGGGAGGTGGCCAAGAGACCCAGTACTTC. Residues: CASSSGLAGGGQETQYF. The V call is TRBV7-9, the J call TRBJ2-5, with 14 bases that match TRBD2. There are 17 residues in the CDR3. The germline V gene has CDR1 SEHNR and CDR2 FQNEAQ (reference sequence). V was clipped by 4 bases and J by 1 base; unmatched bases: 5.

V and J are TRBV24-1 and TRBJ2-1; D is uncertain. The CDR3 has 13 amino acids. CDR1 and CDR2 (germline): KGHDR, SFDVKD. The germline V and J ends were trimmed by 5 bases and 0 bases, with 4 bases remaining between them. The CDR3 DNA reads as TGTGCCACCAGTGTGTACTCCTACAATGAGCAGTTCTTC. It codes for CATSVYSYNEQFF.

The genes are TRBV5-8 and TRBJ2-2; D might be TRBD1 (6 bases). Trimming shortened V by 4 bases and J by 1 base, and 23 bases separated the two germline ends. The germline V gene encodes CDR1 SGHTS and CDR2 YDEGEE. This CDR3 contains 19 residues. CDR3 DNA sequence: TGTGCCAGCAGCGTCGACGGTAGCGTCAGGGACAAGAACACCGGGGAGCTGTTTTTT. Protein: CASSVDGSVRDKNTGELFF.

The J gene is TRBJ2-1, the V gene TRBV5-4; 8 bases map to TRBD1. The CDR3 is 15 residues long. With V trimmed by 3 bases and J by 7 bases, 9 bases remained unmatched. Looked up from germline, CDR1 is SGHNT and CDR2 is YYREEE (reference sequence). CDR3 coding DNA: TGTGCCAGCAGCTCGGGACAGGTAATGAAGAATGAGCAGTTCTTC. It translates to CASSSGQVMKNEQFF.

The rearrangement uses TRBV11-2 and TRBJ2-1; 9 positions agree with TRBD2. The CDR3 sequence is 17 residues long. Germline V CDR1 and CDR2: SGHAT, FQNNGV. The J segment lost 1 base and the V segment lost 5 bases, leaving 9 bases of the junction unmatched. For the CDR3, the DNA is TGTGCCAGCAGCATACTTAGCGGGAGCCCTTCCTACAATGAGCAGTTCTTC. Protein product: CASSILSGSPSYNEQFF.

This clone was seen at least ten times. The chain links TRBV5-4 to TRBJ2-5, with 7 bases matching TRBD1. The CDR3 runs to 14 residues. V lost 4 bases to trimming and J lost 4 bases; unmatched junction nucleotides: 7. CDR1 is SGHNT and CDR2 is YYREEE in the germline V gene (reference sequence). As DNA, the CDR3 is TGTGCCAGCAGCCGGACAGGTGGGGGAGAGACCCAGTACTTC. Protein product: CASSRTGGGETQYF.

The V call is TRBV19, the J call TRBJ1-5, with unresolved D. V lost 7 bases and J lost 6, with 16 bases in between. Per germline, CDR1 LNHDA and CDR2 SQIVND (reference sequence). The CDR3 runs 14 residues. The CDR3 sequence: CASTPSTGGQPQHF. CDR3 DNA: TGTGCCAGTACCCCCTCGACGGGAGGTCAGCCCCAGCATTTT.

As for this clone: Relative to the germline gene, one junction end is altered; a read error may explain this. The chain has TRBV7-9 and TRBJ2-1, with 11 bases aligning to TRBD2. In germline, CDR1 is SEHNR, CDR2 FQNEAQ (reference sequence). This CDR3 contains 16 residues. CDR3 nucleotide sequence: TGTGCCAGCAGCTCTCCACTAGCGGGAGTCGACAATGAACAGTTCTTC. It yields the protein CASSSPLAGVDNEQFF. Full variable domain (missing parts from reference TRBV7-9 and TRBJ2-1): DTGVSQNPRHKITKRGQNVTFRCDPISEHNRLYWYRQTLGQGPEFLTYFQNEAQLEKSRLLSDRFSAERPKGSFSTLEIQRTEQGDSAMYLCASSSPLAGVDNEQFFGPGTRLTVL.

The rearrangement uses TRBV5-1 and TRBJ1-2; perhaps TRBD1 as D (5 bases). The germline V and J ends were trimmed by 0 bases and 3 bases, with 12 bases remaining between them. CDR3 length: 15 amino acids. The germline V gene has CDR1 SGHRS and CDR2 YFSETQ. CDR3 sequence (DNA): TGCGCCAGCAGCTTGGGTCAGGGAAGCTACTATGGCTACACCTTC. As protein: CASSLGQGSYYGYTF.

The gene calls are TRBV18 and TRBJ1-1; perhaps TRBD1 as D (5 bases). CDR3 length: 15 residues. With 2 bases removed from V and 5 bases from J, the gap between germline ends came to 15 bases. Germline CDR1 reads KGHSH; CDR2 reads LQKENI. The CDR3 region has the DNA TGTGCCAGCTCACCATCGGGGGGGAGTGGGACTGAAGCTTTCTTT. This gives the protein CASSPSGGSGTEAFF.